This T cell receptor (beta chain) stems from a study of OX40 agonist ivuxolimab in advanced cancers. The CDR3 sequence is 17 residues long. Trimming took 4 bases from V and 2 from J; bases not matched to a gene: 11. Germline values: CDR1 SGHDT, CDR2 YYEEEE. This clone was recorded once. Blood sampling took place at baseline, cycle 4 day 1, and cycle 7 day 1. Repertoires were generated with immunoSEQ multiplex PCR, while TCRdb's copy carries only in-frame clones and drops some. Of 60,000 to 90,000 clones in the sample, about 85% were seen once. The gene calls are TRBV5-6 and TRBJ2-7; TRBD2 aligns across 11 bases. The material sequenced was CD4+ or CD8+ T cells sorted from blood, taken in a trial of the OX40 agonist ivuxolimab. This TCR was recovered from an adult with an advanced solid tumor such as melanoma, head and neck, liver or kidney cancer. The CDR3 nucleotides are TGTGCCAGCAGCAAAGAATTAGCGGGAGGGCCGACCTACGAGCAGTACTTC. This codes for CASSKELAGGPTYEQYF.